This T cell receptor (beta chain) was recorded in a study of T cell clonality in common variable immunodeficiency. The study's findings and limits: In common variable immunodeficiency, TCR beta chains reportedly carried fewer deletions and N-nucleotide insertions. CVID subjects shared fewer TCRbeta clones than healthy controls did.

The germline CDR1 and CDR2 sequences are SEHNR and FQNEAQ (reference sequence). Trimming stripped 2 bases from V and 1 base from J, with 8 bases between. The CDR3 runs to 14 residues. Repertoires were generated with immunoSEQ multiplex PCR, while TCRdb's copy carries only in-frame clones and drops some. This sample comprises about 20,000 clones, none seen once only. Caucasian heritage predominated among both patients and controls. No CVID subject was ill or on immunomodulatory drugs when sampled. This clone has a handful of counts. The antigen is not known. Read sequence stops 3 residues before the CDR3 end, and the germline J gene provides the missing end.

J is TRBJ2-5 and V is TRBV7-9; D is ambiguous. The receptor's source is a human donor with common variable immunodeficiency. What was sequenced was peripheral blood mononuclear cells. CDR3 residues: CASSLLSIQETQYF. The CDR3 DNA, read in part, is TGTGCCAGCAGCTTACTCTCTATCCAAGAGACC. The full variable domain, completed using reference TRBV7-9 and TRBJ2-5, is DTGVSQNPRHKITKRGQNVTFRCDPISEHNRLYWYRQTLGQGPEFLTYFQNEAQLEKSRLLSDRFSAERPKGSFSTLEIQRTEQGDSAMYLCASSLLSIQETQYFGPGTRLLVL.